This TCR beta chain came from a study of metastatic and nonmetastatic thyroid tumors. The wider study: Across blood and tumor or nodule tissue, repertoires from malignant and benign thyroid patients were compared with one another. The study, taken as a whole, reports: The reported finding was significantly higher TCR beta diversity in malignant thyroid tumors relative to benign nodules, in blood and tumor.

Looked up from germline, CDR1 is MNHNS and CDR2 is SASEGT. The CDR3 is made up of 16 amino acids. Trimming cost V 6 bases and J 6 bases, with 21 bases left between them. Every patient was untreated before thyroid surgery. By share of the sample, this clone is medium-sized (0.01 to 0.1%). The antigen is unknown. In the study's own analysis: Built for papillary thyroid cancer, a distant-metastasis classifier drew on CDR3 differences across clinicopathological groups. TCRdb re-analyzed the PCR reads through MiXCR. V and J calls and clone size were set by TCRdb, not the authors. The sample lists 14,000 to 15,000 clones; about 23% were seen once.

Material: tumor tissue. V gene TRBV6-1 combines with J gene TRBJ2-1; perhaps TRBD2 as D (7 bases). The clonotype comes from a female donor with papillary thyroid cancer or a benign thyroid nodule (not recorded which). Some clones in this sample may be carry-over from other donors' samples. The CDR3 sequence: CASRKSAGGGSNEQFF. The CDR3 DNA follows: TGTGCCAGCAGAAAGAGCGCTGGCGGGGGCTCCAATGAGCAGTTCTTC.